This T cell receptor beta chain was retrieved from a study of blood T cells in healthy people across ages. Overall study results and limits: Fewer expanded clones and more diversity marked long-lived versus aged donors. Per-million-T-cell TCR beta diversity fell roughly linearly with age. Estimates based on one million T cells were treated as lower bounds.

Primed by a sample-barcoded 5' primer and a J-beta primer mix, a second PCR proceeded for roughly 7 to 12 cycles. Template switching added a 12-random-nucleotide identifier to every cDNA molecule. Each CDR3 protein gets one entry after TCRdb re-called the 5' RACE reads with MiXCR. The repertoire holds some 880,000 distinct CDR3 sequences, with around 34% as singletons. Worth noting for this clonotype: Antigen unknown.

This CDR3 spans 17 amino acids. V was clipped by 2 bases and J by 11 bases; unmatched bases: 19. From germline, CDR1 is MNHEY and CDR2 SVGEGT. The V call is TRBV6-2 or TRBV6-3, the J call TRBJ2-5; TRBD2 matches at 8 bases. The sample taken for sequencing was blood. The origin of this receptor is a man aged 18 to 29 in good health. The CDR3 reads CASSYRQRGTRWNEQYF. CDR3 bases: TGTGCCAGCAGTTACCGCCAGCGGGGGACTCGATGGAATGAGCAGTACTTC.